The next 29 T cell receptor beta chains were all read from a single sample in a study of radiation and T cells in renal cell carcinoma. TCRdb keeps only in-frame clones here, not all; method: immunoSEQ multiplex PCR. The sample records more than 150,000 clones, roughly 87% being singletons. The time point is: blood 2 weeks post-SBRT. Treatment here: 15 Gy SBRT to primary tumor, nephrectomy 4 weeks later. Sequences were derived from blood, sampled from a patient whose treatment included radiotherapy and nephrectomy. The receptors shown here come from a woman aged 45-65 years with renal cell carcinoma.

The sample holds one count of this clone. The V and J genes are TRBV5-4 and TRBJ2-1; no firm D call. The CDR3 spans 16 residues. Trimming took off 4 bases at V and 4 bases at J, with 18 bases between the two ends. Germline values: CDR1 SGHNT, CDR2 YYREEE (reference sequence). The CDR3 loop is CASSADAASSYNEQFF. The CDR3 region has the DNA TGTGCCAGCAGCGCCGACGCCGCCTCTAGTTACAATGAGCAGTTCTTC.

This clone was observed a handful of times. For the CDR3, the DNA is TGTGCCTGGACCGCCGAGGGGGCGAGCGAGCAGTACTTC. Residues: CAWTAEGASEQYF. This rearrangement joins TRBV30 to TRBJ2-7, with 7 bases aligning to TRBD1. CDR3 length equals 13 residues. Germline-derived CDR1 and CDR2 are GTSNPN and SVGIG (reference sequence). V gave up 4 bases and J gave up 6 bases; unmatched junction bases: 9. The whole variable domain, filled in from reference TRBV30 and TRBJ2-7, reads SQTIHQWPATLVQPVGSPLSLECTVEGTSNPNLYWYRQAAGRGLQLLFYSVGIGQISSEVPQNLSASRPQDRQFILSSKKLLLSDSGFYLCAWTAEGASEQYFGPGTRLTVT.

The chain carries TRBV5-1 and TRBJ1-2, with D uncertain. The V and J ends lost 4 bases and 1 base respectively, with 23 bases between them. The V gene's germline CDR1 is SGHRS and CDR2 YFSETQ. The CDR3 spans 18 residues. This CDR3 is CASSQTRGPQALNYGYTF. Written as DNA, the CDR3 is TGCGCCAGCAGCCAGACTAGAGGTCCCCAGGCCCTTAACTATGGCTACACCTTC.

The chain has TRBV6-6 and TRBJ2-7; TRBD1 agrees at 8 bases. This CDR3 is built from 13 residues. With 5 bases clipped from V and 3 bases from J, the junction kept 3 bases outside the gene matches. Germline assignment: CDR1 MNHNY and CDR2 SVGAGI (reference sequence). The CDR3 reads CASSATGGYEQYF. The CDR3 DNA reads TGTGCCAGCAGTGCCACAGGGGGCTACGAGCAGTACTTC.

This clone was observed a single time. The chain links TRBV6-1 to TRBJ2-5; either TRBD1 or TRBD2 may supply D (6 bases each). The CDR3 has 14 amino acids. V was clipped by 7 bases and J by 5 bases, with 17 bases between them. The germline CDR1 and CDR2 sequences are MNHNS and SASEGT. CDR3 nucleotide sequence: TGTGCCAGCACCCTAGGGGGGACAACGGAGACCCAGTACTTC. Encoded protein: CASTLGGTTETQYF.

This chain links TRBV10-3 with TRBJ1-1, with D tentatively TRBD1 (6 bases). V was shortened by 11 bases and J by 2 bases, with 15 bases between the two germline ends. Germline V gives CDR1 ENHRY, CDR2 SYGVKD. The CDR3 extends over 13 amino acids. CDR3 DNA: TGTGCCTCTGTGACAGGCCCAAACACTGAAGCTTTCTTT. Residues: CASVTGPNTEAFF.

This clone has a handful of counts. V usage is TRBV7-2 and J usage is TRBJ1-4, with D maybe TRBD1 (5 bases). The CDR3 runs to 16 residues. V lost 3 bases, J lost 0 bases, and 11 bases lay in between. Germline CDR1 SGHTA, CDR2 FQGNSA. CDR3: CASSFQGGPTNEKLFF. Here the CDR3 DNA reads TGTGCCAGCAGCTTTCAGGGTGGACCAACTAATGAAAAACTGTTTTTT.

The CDR3 DNA reads TGCGCCAGCAGCCAAGATTGGGGGCCTGGCACCGGGGAGCTGTTTTTT. It is translated as CASSQDWGPGTGELFF. The chain links TRBV4-3 to TRBJ2-2, with TRBD1 as a possible D gene (6 bases). Per germline, CDR1 LGHNA and CDR2 YSLEER. Deletions cut 0 bases from V and 4 bases from J, with 12 bases between. The CDR3 runs 16 residues.

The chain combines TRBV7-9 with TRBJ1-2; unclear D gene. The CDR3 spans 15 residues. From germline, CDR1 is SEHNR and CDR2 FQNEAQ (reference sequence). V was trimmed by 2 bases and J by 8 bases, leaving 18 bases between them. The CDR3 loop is CASSLFRDTDQGYTF. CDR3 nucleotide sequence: TGTGCCAGCAGCTTATTTCGTGACACCGATCAGGGCTACACCTTC.

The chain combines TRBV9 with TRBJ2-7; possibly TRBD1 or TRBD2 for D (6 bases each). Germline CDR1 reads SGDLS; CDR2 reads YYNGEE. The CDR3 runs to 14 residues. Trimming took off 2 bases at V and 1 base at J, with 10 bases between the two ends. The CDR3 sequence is CASSVEGGSYEQYF. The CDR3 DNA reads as TGTGCCAGCAGCGTTGAAGGGGGGTCCTACGAGCAGTACTTC.

The CDR3 loop is CASRDRDRSNQPQHF. The CDR3 DNA sequence: TGTGCCAGCAGGGACCGGGACAGGAGCAATCAGCCCCAGCATTTT. The chain recombines TRBV6-6 with TRBJ1-5, with 8 bases that match TRBD1. Germline V gene data show CDR1 as MNHNY and CDR2 as SVGAGI (reference sequence). The CDR3 runs 15 residues. V shed 6 bases, J shed 1 base, and the junction held 5 bases outside the gene matches.

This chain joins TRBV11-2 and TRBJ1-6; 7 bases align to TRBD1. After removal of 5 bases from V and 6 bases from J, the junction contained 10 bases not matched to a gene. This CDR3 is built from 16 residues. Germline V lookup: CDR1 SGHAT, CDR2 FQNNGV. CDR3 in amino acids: CASSPAGRGSNSPLHF. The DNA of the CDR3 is TGTGCCAGCAGCCCGGCGGGCAGGGGGAGTAATTCACCCCTCCACTTT. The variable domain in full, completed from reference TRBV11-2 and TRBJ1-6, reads EAGVAQSPRYKIIEKRQSVAFWCNPISGHATLYWYQQILGQGPKLLIQFQNNGVVDDSQLPKDRFSAERLKGVDSTLKIQPAKLEDSAVYLCASSPAGRGSNSPLHFGNGTRLTVT.

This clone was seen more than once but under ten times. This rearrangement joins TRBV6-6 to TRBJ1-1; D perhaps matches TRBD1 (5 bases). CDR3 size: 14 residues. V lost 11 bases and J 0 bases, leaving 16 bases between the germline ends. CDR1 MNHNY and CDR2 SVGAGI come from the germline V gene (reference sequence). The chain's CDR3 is CALQPGGMNTEAFF. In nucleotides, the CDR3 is TGTGCCCTCCAGCCCGGGGGGATGAACACTGAAGCTTTCTTT.

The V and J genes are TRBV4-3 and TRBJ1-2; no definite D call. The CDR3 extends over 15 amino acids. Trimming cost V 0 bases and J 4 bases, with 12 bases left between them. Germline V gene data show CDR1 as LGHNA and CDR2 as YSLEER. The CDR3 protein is CASSQDGQLGYGYTF. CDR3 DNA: TGCGCCAGCAGCCAAGATGGCCAGCTCGGCTATGGCTACACCTTC.

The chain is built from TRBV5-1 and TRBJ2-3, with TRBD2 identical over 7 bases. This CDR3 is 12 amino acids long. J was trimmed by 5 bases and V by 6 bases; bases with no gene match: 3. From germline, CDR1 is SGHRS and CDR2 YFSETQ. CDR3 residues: CASMGGGDTQYF. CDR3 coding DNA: TGCGCCAGCATGGGCGGGGGAGATACGCAGTATTTT.

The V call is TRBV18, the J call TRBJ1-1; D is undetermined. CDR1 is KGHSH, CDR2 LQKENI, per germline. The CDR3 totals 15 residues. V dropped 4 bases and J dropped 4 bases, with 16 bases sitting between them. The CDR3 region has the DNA TGTGCCAGCTCACGGGGTGGGGTGGAGGGCACTGAAGCTTTCTTT. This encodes CASSRGGVEGTEAFF.

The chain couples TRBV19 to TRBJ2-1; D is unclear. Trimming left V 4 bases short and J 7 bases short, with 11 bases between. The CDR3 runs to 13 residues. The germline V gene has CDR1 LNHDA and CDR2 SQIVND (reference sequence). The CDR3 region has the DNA TGTGCCAGTAGTAGCCTCCTTACTAATGAGCAGTTCTTC. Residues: CASSSLLTNEQFF. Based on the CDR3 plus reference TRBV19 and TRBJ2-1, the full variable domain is DGGITQSPKYLFRKEGQNVTLSCEQNLNHDAMYWYRQDPGQGLRLIYYSQIVNDFQKGDIAEGYSVSREKKESFPLTVTSAQKNPTAFYLCASSSLLTNEQFFGPGTRLTVL.

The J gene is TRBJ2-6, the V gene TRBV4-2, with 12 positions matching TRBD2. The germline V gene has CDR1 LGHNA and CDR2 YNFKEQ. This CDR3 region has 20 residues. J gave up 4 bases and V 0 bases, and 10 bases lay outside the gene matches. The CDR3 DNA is TGTGCCAGCAGCCAAGACAGCCCTGGACTAGCGGGGTTCGGGGCCAACGTCCTGACTTTC. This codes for CASSQDSPGLAGFGANVLTF.

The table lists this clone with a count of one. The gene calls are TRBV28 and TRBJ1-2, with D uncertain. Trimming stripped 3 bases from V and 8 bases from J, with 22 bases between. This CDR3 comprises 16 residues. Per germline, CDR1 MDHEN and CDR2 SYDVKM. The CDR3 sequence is CASSLKGTPGEWGYTF. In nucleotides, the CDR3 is TGTGCCAGCAGTTTGAAGGGAACCCCCGGCGAGTGGGGCTACACCTTC.

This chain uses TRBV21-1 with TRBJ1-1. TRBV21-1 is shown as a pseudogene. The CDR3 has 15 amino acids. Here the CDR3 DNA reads TGTGCCAGCAGCAATTTCAGGAGCCCGTACACTGAAGCTTTCTTT. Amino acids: CASSNFRSPYTEAFF.

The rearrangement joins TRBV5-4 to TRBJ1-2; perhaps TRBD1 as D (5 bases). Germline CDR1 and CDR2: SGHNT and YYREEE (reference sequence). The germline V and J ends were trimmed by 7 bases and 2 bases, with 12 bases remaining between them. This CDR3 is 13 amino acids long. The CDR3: CASAKGTNYGYTF. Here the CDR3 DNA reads TGTGCCAGCGCGAAGGGGACCAACTATGGCTACACCTTC.

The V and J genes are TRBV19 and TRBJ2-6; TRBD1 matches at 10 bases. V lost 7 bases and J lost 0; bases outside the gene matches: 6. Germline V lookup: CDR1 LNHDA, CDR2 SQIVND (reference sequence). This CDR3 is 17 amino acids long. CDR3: CASNYRDRGSGANVLTF. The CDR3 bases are TGTGCCAGTAACTACCGGGACAGGGGCTCTGGGGCCAACGTCCTGACTTTC.

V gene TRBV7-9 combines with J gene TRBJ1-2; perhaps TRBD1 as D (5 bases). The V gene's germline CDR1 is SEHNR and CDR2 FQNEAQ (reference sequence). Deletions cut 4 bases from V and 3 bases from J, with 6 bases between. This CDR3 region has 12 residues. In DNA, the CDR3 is TGTGCCAGCAGCTCGACAGACTATGGCTACACCTTC. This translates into CASSSTDYGYTF.

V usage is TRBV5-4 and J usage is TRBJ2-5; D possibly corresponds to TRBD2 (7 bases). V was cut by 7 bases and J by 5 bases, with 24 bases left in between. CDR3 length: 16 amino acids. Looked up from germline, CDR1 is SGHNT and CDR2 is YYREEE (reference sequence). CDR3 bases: TGTGCCAGCGTAAAGGGCGGGGGCGAACGGTTGGAGACCCAGTACTTC. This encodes CASVKGGGERLETQYF.

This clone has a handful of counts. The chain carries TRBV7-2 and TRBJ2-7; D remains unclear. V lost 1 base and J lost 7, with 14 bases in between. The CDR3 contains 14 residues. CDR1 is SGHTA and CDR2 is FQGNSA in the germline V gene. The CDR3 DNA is TGTGCCAGCAGCTTAGAAGTGGTATTGGGGGAGCAGTACTTC. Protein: CASSLEVVLGEQYF.

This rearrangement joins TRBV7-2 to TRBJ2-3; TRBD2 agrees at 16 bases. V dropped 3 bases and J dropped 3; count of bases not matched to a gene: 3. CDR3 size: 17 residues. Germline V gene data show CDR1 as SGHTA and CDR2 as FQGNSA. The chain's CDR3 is CASSFEGLAGGTDTQYF. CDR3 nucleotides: TGTGCCAGCAGCTTTGAGGGACTAGCGGGGGGGACAGATACGCAGTATTTT.

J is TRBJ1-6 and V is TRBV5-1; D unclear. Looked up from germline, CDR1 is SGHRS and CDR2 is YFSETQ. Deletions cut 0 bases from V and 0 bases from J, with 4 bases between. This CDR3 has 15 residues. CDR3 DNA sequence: TGCGCCAGCAGCTTGGACGGCTCCTATAATTCACCCCTCCACTTT. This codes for CASSLDGSYNSPLHF. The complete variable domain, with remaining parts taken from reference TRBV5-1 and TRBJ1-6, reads KAGVTQTPRYLIKTRGQQVTLSCSPISGHRSVSWYQQTPGQGLQFLFEYFSETQRNKGNFPGRFSGRQFSNSRSEMNVSTLELGDSALYLCASSLDGSYNSPLHFGNGTRLTVT.

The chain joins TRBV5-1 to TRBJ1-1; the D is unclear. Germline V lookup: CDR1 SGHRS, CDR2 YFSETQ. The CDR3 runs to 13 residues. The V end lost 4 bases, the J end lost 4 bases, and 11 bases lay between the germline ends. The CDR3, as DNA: TGCGCCAGCAGCCTGGGTTGGGGCACTGAAGCTTTCTTT. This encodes CASSLGWGTEAFF.

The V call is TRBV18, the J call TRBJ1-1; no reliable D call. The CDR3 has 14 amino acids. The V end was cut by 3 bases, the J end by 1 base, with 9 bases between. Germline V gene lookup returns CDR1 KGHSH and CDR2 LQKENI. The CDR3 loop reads CASSPDIGNTEAFF. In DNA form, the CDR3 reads TGTGCCAGCTCACCTGATATCGGGAACACTGAAGCTTTCTTT.